Given below is one T cell receptor beta chain in context. Its antigen remains undetermined. Base qualities are not provided; no much larger clone lies one nucleotide away. This sample was taken from a study of shared clonotypes between healthy human individuals (TCRdb year 2020). Broadly, across the study: The cohort included three men and two women between 18 and 49 years of age. For each donor, CD4 naive and CD4 memory were each run on three plates, CD8 naive on two plates, and CD8 memory on one plate. The study deeply sequenced blood TCR repertoires of about five healthy adults to estimate repertoire size and the extent of clonotype sharing between individuals. Different laboratories and diverse techniques were used to prepare libraries and sequence TCR repertoires, to increase sequencing depth and limit assay-specific biases. Each donor's leukapheresis produced roughly between roughly 0.94 and 9.5 billion PBMCs.

TCR CDR3 regions were amplified from genomic DNA by multiplex PCR using the deep immunoSEQ assay. Extracted genomic DNA from each cell subset was distributed evenly across all wells of several immunoSEQ 96-well plates, and each plate was treated as a replicate. For sorted subsets, about 0.2 ug genomic DNA, equal to approximately 30,000 T cell genomes, was loaded into each replicate PCR. Purified libraries were measured with a Qubit 3.0 fluorometer, size-checked on a Bioanalyzer 2100, and measured again with the KAPA Library Quantification kit. Every immunoSEQ 96-well plate was sequenced on a separate single-read 150-cycle Illumina NextSeq 550 flow cell. Turning to the authors' computational methods: Because only junctional sequences without quality scores were contained in the immunoSEQ output, filtering matching that applied to full-length reads could not be performed. To assign V/J genes and CDR3, sequences were annotated using PyIR, a Python wrapper for IgBLAST v1.9, with IMGT germline references. Any read was removed if the V/J assignment was weak (E-value above 1e-6), the CDR3 was missing, or the read contained stop codons, out-of-frame junctions, or ambiguous translated residues. V3J clonotypes were defined by identical inferred V gene, J gene, and CDR3 amino acid sequence. Percentage overlap between repertoires was computed as shared unique clonotypes divided by the size of the smaller repertoire. Three approaches were used to assess repertoire richness: RTK rarefaction, the Chao1 estimator, and Recon v2.1 estimates of unobserved clonotypes. OLGA was used to compute generation probabilities for all TCRbeta clonotypes that the gDNA method yielded from a handful of donors. TCRdb holds this immuneACCESS table with in-frame rearrangements only. Some clones are missing; in checked studies, unresolved V genes explain under half, and the rest has no known cause. V and J calls and clone size are copied from that table; D and trimming were computed from the DNA. For this sample the table gives about 1.1 million clones, of which 78% were detected only once. The ten largest clones capture under 0.6% of the sample.

Healthy HIV-negative adults with no recently reported acute infections or vaccinations were included as donors. All donors were Caucasian adults living in Nashville, Tennessee, USA. CD4+ T cells were enriched through magnetic negative selection, after which naive cells were positively selected on CD45RA and the remaining negative fraction served as the memory subset. After blood collection by leukapheresis, PBMCs were isolated using Ficoll-Histopaque density gradient centrifugation and then cryopreserved in the vapor phase of liquid nitrogen. Purity and quantity of every magnetically sorted T cell population were checked by analytical flow cytometry. Genomic DNA was isolated from each sorted fraction and quantified by UV absorbance on a Nanodrop 2000c. The full study reports these points: Incomplete sequencing was indicated by rarefaction of sorted-subset datasets, despite the large sequencing depth. Compared with non-shared clonotypes, clonotypes shared by all four sorted-subset donors had higher generation probabilities. Sampling was limited to blood, and TCR repertoires in tissue likely differ from TCR repertoires in blood. Larger estimated clonotype richness was generally found for naive subsets than for memory subsets. When several donors were compared, the shared fraction of clonotypes was 5% to 6.5% for naive CD4, approximately 3.5% for naive CD8, 2.3% for memory CD4, and under 0.5% for memory CD8. Because the study included a small number of donors, the genetic and exposure-history diversity represented was limited. Pairwise subsampling indicated that sequencing depth was expected to affect the degree of clonotype sharing among donors.

The sample taken for sequencing was memory CD4+ T cells from PBMCs. The label giving this sample's cell subset or site can be read as: CD45RA-negative fraction. This receptor was identified in a man between 18 and 35 years old in good health. Some clones in this sample may be carry-over from other donors' samples.

The DNA reads as follows: TGCAGCGTTGGGGGGACAGGGGATCAGCCCCAGCATTTT. This yields the protein CSVGGTGDQPQHF. The chain is encoded by TRBV29-1 joined to TRBJ1-5, with 10 junctional bases fitting TRBD1. The junction shows trimming of 4 bases on V and 5 bases on J, and the gene matches do not reach 2 bases of it. The germline V gene gives CDR1 as SQVTM and CDR2 as ANQGSEA. The CDR3 contains 13 residues, cysteine and phenylalanine counted. Only CDR3 DNA remains: 39 bases, in frame from the first base.